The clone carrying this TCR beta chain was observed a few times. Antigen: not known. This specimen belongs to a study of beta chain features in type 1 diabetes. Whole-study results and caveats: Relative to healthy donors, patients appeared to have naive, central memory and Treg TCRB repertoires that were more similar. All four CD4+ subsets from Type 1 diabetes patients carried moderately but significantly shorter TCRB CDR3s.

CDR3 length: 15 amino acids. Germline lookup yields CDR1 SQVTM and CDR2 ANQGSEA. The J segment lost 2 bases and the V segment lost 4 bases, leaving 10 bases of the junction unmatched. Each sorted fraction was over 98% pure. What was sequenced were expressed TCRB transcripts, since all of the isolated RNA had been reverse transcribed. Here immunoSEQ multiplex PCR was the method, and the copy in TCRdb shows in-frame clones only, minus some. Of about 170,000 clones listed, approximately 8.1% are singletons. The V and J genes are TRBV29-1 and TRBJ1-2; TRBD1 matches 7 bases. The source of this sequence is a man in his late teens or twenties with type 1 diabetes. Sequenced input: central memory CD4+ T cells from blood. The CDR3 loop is CSVGTGQVGNYGYTF. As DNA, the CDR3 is TGCAGCGTTGGCACCGGACAGGTTGGGAACTATGGCTACACCTTC.